This T cell receptor beta chain was sequenced in a study of cytomegalovirus exposure and HLA in healthy donors (dated by TCRdb to about 2017). Study-level background: According to an earlier analysis of a few hundred of the donors, 150 million to 200 million T cells yielded over 90 million unique TCR beta sequences and 276 Gb of sequence data. An early release covering 500 to 750 HLA-typed donors comprised 250 to 350 gigabases of sequencing data and around 86 million unique TCR sequences. The genetic ancestry cluster associated with self-reported Caucasian donors included about four fifths of the approximately 400 genotyped donors. The aim of the study was to test whether cataloging public T cell receptors could identify signatures of past pathogen exposure. Using immunosequencing, the study profiled T cell repertoires from 550 to 750 subjects and related those repertoires to cytomegalovirus serostatus. Along with the roughly 670-subject first cohort, a separate validation cohort of more than 90 different subjects was used. To predict cytomegalovirus infection status, the study brought together high-throughput TCR immunosequencing, statistical association of individual TCRs with disease status, and machine learning. In a later analysis, previously published TCR beta repertoires from several hundred donors were re-analyzed and high-resolution HLA genotyping was added so that TCR occurrence patterns could be studied. Rather than using new phenotypic data, the later analysis identified candidate immune exposures from TCR beta sequences and from how often those sequences occurred across donors. An earlier analysis of approximately 500 of the donors applied high-throughput TCR beta sequencing to assess whether each TCR beta V gene segment acted as functional or pseudogenic. Alongside the repertoire data, information on donor age, sex, ethnicity and CMV serostatus was compiled. Genome-wide SNP genotypes for about three fifths of the roughly 700 donors were used in a later genetic analysis, which treated that subset as a discovery cohort. Every discovery cohort repertoire had been produced on one sequencing platform. HLA typing included class I and class II loci at four-digit resolution. Typing coverage varied by locus: roughly 629-640 donors for A, B, C, DRB1 and DQB1; roughly 510 for DQA1; about 570 for DPA1; approximately 490 for DPB1. Four or five DR-DQ haplotypes were handled as single units for association and clustering because linkage in the cohort was strong. Across 300 to 400 genotyped donors of the cohort, an average of roughly 230,000 unique TCR beta nucleotide sequences per donor were sequenced, and roughly 18% of those sequences were non-productive.

The study at large found these results: When HLA alleles, especially DR and DQ, strongly co-occurred, attributing TCR associations to individual alleles was difficult. In both the original and validation cohorts, the classifier was reported to diagnose cytomegalovirus status with high specificity and sensitivity. Correlated functional status among segregating V segments might reflect linkage disequilibrium, but an unknown experimental factor could not be ruled out. HLA typing was unavailable for some donors at each locus, so association tests used only the typed subset. A later analysis reported that several top co-occurrence clusters appeared linked to parvovirus B19, influenza, CMV and Epstein-Barr virus. It was suggested by the authors that the approach could potentially be generalized to other disease states and immunological phenotypes. Approximately 18 rarely observed V segments, including chromosome 9 orphons, were excluded from the earlier analysis of several hundred of the donors because counts were too low. The study listed 164 TCR beta chains as associated with cytomegalovirus. Compared with the approximately 600-donor mean, donors in an Asian-associated ancestry cluster had fewer N-insertions in productive TCRs, according to a later genetic analysis. Presence/absence analyses assumed roughly uniform sequencing depth across donors, an assumption that may not hold. In this cohort, only TCR beta chains were sequenced, and detectable features were limited by the absence of alpha or paired-chain data. A later analysis found that TCR association rates varied across HLA loci, with DRB1 alleles showing the most associated TCRs and HLA-C alleles the fewest. A further reported finding was that TCR beta sequences accurately predicted the HLA-A and HLA-B alleles for most subjects in the first cohort. In a later analysis, 16,951 TCR beta sequences were associated with specific HLA alleles at a false discovery rate of 0.05. The 87-base-pair reads could not distinguish some IMGT-functional V segments, including TRBV6-2 and TRBV6-3, so those segments were excluded. A later genetic analysis associated a missense DCLRE1C variant with V-gene and J-gene trimming of TCR beta chains, and an independent cohort replicated the association. Three of the identified cytomegalovirus-associated TCR beta chains were confirmed in vitro to be specific for cytomegalovirus antigens. While some public TCRs were present in many individuals, most TCR sequences turned up only very rarely across donors. The only immune exposure information available for the cohort was CMV serostatus. In an earlier analysis of approximately 600 of the donors, most TCR beta V segments were observed in productive rearrangements about 90% or about 30% of the time, broadly matching IMGT annotations. In a later analysis, HLA-associated TCR beta chains showed more clonal expansion and lower generation probabilities than non-associated chains that were equally common. A later analysis found that most CMV-associated TCR beta chains appeared HLA-restricted, with HLA associations seemingly driven largely by CMV exposure. A cluster of highly shared sequence variants was judged likely to be a technical artifact of the sequencing pipeline.

The cohort was made up of 666 healthy bone marrow donors. Cohort members were all nominally healthy when sampled, although unrecorded immune exposures were likely present. The donor tested CMV seronegative, placing the donor among the roughly 350 seronegative members of the cohort. A peripheral blood sample was provided by each donor, and peripheral blood mononuclear cells were used for TCR beta sequencing. Genomic DNA extraction from the blood cell samples was performed with the Qiagen DNeasy Blood Extraction Kit. CDR1 and CDR2 (KGHSH, LQKENI) derive from the germline V gene. V gives up 3 bases and J gives up 5 bases, and the segment between their germline ends measures 12 bases. Including the terminal cysteine and phenylalanine, the CDR3 comprises 14 residues. The read is trimmed to its CDR3 DNA, 42 bases read in frame from base 1. The library relied on the immunoSEQ multiplex PCR assay. The multiplex PCR relied on a mix of 60 forward primers for TCR Vbeta segments and 13 reverse primers for TCR Jbeta segments. A multiplex PCR assay on genomic DNA amplified the CDR3 region of rearranged TCR beta genes. The Illumina HiSeq System was used to sequence the amplified TCR beta libraries as 87-base-pair reads. As for the authors' bioinformatics: A later analysis tallied 80 million to 95 million unique TCR beta chains across the approximately 670 repertoires, and about 12 million of those chains were shared by two or more donors. To remove PCR and sequencing errors, raw reads were error-corrected and collapsed into unique sequences using a nearest-neighbor algorithm that merged closely related sequences. To assign V, D and J gene segments, CDR3 sequences were aligned to IMGT reference sequences. For a sequence to be retained, at least a six-nucleotide match to both a V gene segment and a J gene segment was required. Rearrangements were classified as productive when the CDR3 lacked stop codons and remained in frame with V and J, and all other rearrangements were classified as non-productive. CDR3 was defined by IMGT convention, running from the second conserved V-encoded cysteine to the conserved J-encoded phenylalanine. In an earlier analysis of around 570 of the donors, sequences lacking an unambiguous match to a single V gene segment were excluded. An earlier analysis of just under 600 of the donors called V segments functional above 56.7% productive rearrangements and segregating when the between-donor standard deviation exceeded 5%. To diagnose cytomegalovirus status from the catalog of TCR beta chain sequences, a statistical classification framework was built. V and J gene assignment, in a later analysis, came from comparing TCR nucleotide sequences with IMGT/GENE-DB human TR gene sequences. Using the TCRdist pipeline, a later analysis assigned CDR3 sequences along with most-parsimonious VDJ recombination scenarios. A later analysis defined each TCR beta chain by its CDR3 amino acid sequence plus V-gene family, and excluded reads lacking a unique V-gene family. To address suspected cross-contamination and a sequencing artifact, a later analysis removed 550 to 750 highly shared, low-generation-probability nucleotide sequences. In a later analysis, a clonal expansion index for each public chain was calculated from normalized within-repertoire ranks of inferred template counts. Generation probabilities in a later analysis came from a VDJ recombination model fitted to out-of-frame rearrangements, and those results were checked against IGoR. Hypergeometric tests were used in a later analysis to score TCR-TCR, TCR-HLA and TCR-CMV co-occurrence, with a repertoire-size bias correction applied to the TCR pairs. A later analysis estimated false discovery rates by permuting HLA or CMV assignments 20 times. In a later analysis, co-occurring TCRs were grouped using DBSCAN, with TCRdist sequence similarity added in when clustering inside HLA-allele-positive subsets. Co-occurrence clustering excluded repertoires with fewer than 30,000 or more than 120,000 public chains, plus five with anomalous nucleotide sharing. TCRdb carries this immuneACCESS record with in-frame sequences only. Its versions omit some clonotypes, under half of them owing to an unresolved V gene in the studies checked, with the rest unexplained. V and J calls and clone size are as listed in that table; D and trimming were resolved from the DNA. Within this sample are over 150,000 clones, with around 85% of them counted one time only. The biggest ten clones account for about 4.5% of the sample.

Concerning this clone: What antigen it recognizes has not been identified. Nothing much larger sits one base from this clone, and base qualities are not available.

The sequence links TRBV18 to TRBJ2-3, with the identity of the D gene unclear. The source material was PBMCs. The TCR originated in a man aged 35 to 55 in good health and CMV-seronegative. The nucleotides read TGTGCCAGCTCACCTCTCCAAAACGGAGATACGCAGTATTTT. Its protein is CASSPLQNGDTQYF.